Following are 13 T cell receptor beta chains from one sample sequenced in a study of T cells in Graves' hyperthyroidism and ophthalmopathy. Amplified TCR beta CDR3 regions came from RNA transcripts. First-round RT-PCR with HTBI primers amplified the TCR CDR3 region. MiXCR was run by TCRdb on the multiplex PCR reads, yielding one entry per CDR3 protein. The sample contains about 640,000 distinct CDR3 sequences, about 45% of which appear only once. Sequencing was carried out using peripheral blood or thyroid tissue (not recorded which). Receptors were obtained from an adult man with Graves' disease, either hyperthyroidism or ophthalmopathy (not recorded which).

For this clonotype: Since a much larger clone is just one base distant, this may be a read error. V usage is TRBV10-3 and J usage is TRBJ1-1, with 8 nucleotides matching TRBD1. In germline, CDR1 is ENHRY, CDR2 SYGVKD. The CDR3 runs 14 residues. CDR3 protein: CAITAGTGDTEASF. CDR3 bases: TGTGCCATCACCGCCGGGACAGGAGACACTGAAGCTTCCTTT.

With respect to this clonotype: An end of the junction differs from the germline gene, which may be a read error. The CDR3 DNA reads as TGTGCCAGCGGGACTCCCCAACGGCGTGGCTACATCTTC. Encoded protein: CASGTPQRRGYIF. This chain links TRBV24-1 with TRBJ1-2; TRBD1 might be the D (5 bases). The germline CDR1 and CDR2 sequences are KGHDR and SFDVKD. The length of the CDR3 is 13 residues.

This clonotype has a count of ten or more. This chain links TRBV10-2 with TRBJ1-6; tentatively, D is TRBD1 (5 bases). Per the germline V gene, CDR1 is WSHSY and CDR2 is SAAADI. The CDR3 extends over 16 amino acids. Between the trimmed V and J ends, which lost 4 bases and 5 bases, there was a span of 15 bases. The CDR3 DNA reads TGCGCCAGCAGTGCGGCGGTAGGGGCCAATAATTCACCCCTCCACTTT. It encodes CASSAAVGANNSPLHF.

This clonotype appeared once. The rearrangement joins TRBV7-9 to TRBJ1-2; no reliable D call. V was cut by 6 bases and J by 6 bases, with 11 bases left in between. Germline V CDR1 and CDR2: SEHNR, FQNEAQ (reference sequence). The CDR3 covers 12 residues. CDR3 sequence: CASRDDGDGYTF. Here the CDR3 DNA reads TGTGCCAGCAGGGACGATGGGGATGGCTACACCTTC.

Concerning this clonotype itself: This may be a read error: a much more frequent sequence differs by one nucleotide. The chain has TRBV2 and TRBJ2-2, with D uncertain. V was cut by 4 bases and J by 9 bases, with 3 bases left in between. This CDR3 contains 10 residues. Germline V gives CDR1 SNHLY, CDR2 FYNNEI. Here the CDR3 reads CASSAWELFF. In DNA form, the CDR3 reads TGTGCCAGCAGTGCCTGGGAGCTGTTTTTT.

The CDR3 protein is CASSFRTGTLGGSLHF. The CDR3, as DNA: TGTGCCAGCAGTTTCCGGACAGGGACCCTTGGGGGATCCCTCCACTTT. This chain uses TRBV7-8 with TRBJ1-6; 8 nucleotides match TRBD1. CDR1 and CDR2 (germline): SGHVS, FQNEAQ. The CDR3 consists of 16 residues. V lost 6 bases to trimming and J lost 14 bases; unmatched junction nucleotides: 18.

The chain combines TRBV12-3 or TRBV12-4 with TRBJ1-1, with D possibly TRBD1 on 6 matching bases. V was pared by 6 bases and J by 4 bases, with 15 bases between. This CDR3 region has 14 residues. Here the CDR3 DNA reads TGTGCCAGCAGCCGTGTACAGGGAAGCACTGAAGCTTTCTTT. This sequence encodes CASSRVQGSTEAFF.

This clonotype showed up just once. V is TRBV24-1 and J is TRBJ2-6; D remains ambiguous. This CDR3 spans 18 amino acids. CDR1 KGHDR and CDR2 SFDVKD come from the germline V gene. Trimming cost V 3 bases and J 0 bases, with 14 bases left between them. As DNA, the CDR3 is TGTGCCACCAGTGATGCAAGCCCCAGATACTCTGGGGCCAACGTCCTGACTTTC. Translating it yields CATSDASPRYSGANVLTF.

V is TRBV19 and J is TRBJ1-5, with 7 bases identical to TRBD1. V was clipped by 4 bases and J by 2 bases; unmatched bases: 5. The V gene's germline CDR1 is LNHDA and CDR2 SQIVND (reference sequence). The CDR3 runs 15 residues. The chain's CDR3 is CASSTTGQGNQPQHF. The CDR3 DNA reads as TGTGCCAGTAGTACTACTGGACAGGGCAATCAGCCCCAGCATTTT.

This clonotype was recorded once. A much larger clone lies a single base off, so this may be a read error. This rearrangement joins TRBV10-3 to TRBJ1-4, with D possibly TRBD1 on 5 matching bases. Germline V gene lookup returns CDR1 ENHRY and CDR2 SYGVKD. The CDR3 totals 14 residues. CDR3 sequence (DNA): TGTGCCATCAGGGAGTCGGGGCAGGATGAAAAACTGTTTTTT. This encodes CAIRESGQDEKLFF.

The rearrangement links TRBV30 to TRBJ1-5; D uncertain. Trimming stripped 0 bases from V and 5 bases from J, with 8 bases between. Germline V gives CDR1 GTSNPN, CDR2 SVGIG (reference sequence). The CDR3 contains 13 residues. The CDR3 nucleotides read TGTGCCTGGAGTGTGCAGCTACATCAGCCCCAGCATTTT. Translating it yields CAWSVQLHQPQHF. Full variable domain (rest looked up from reference TRBV30 and TRBJ1-5): SQTIHQWPATLVQPVGSPLSLECTVEGTSNPNLYWYRQAAGRGLQLLFYSVGIGQISSEVPQNLSASRPQDRQFILSSKKLLLSDSGFYLCAWSVQLHQPQHFGDGTRLSIL.

This clonotype has a count of ten or more. The gene calls are TRBV7-6 and TRBJ2-2, with 10 nucleotides matching TRBD2. The CDR3 has 17 amino acids. J was trimmed by 3 bases and V by 4 bases; bases with no gene match: 8. The germline V gene has CDR1 SGHVS and CDR2 FNYEAQ. CDR3 sequence reads: CASSSRPSGGHTGELFF. The CDR3 nucleotides are TGTGCCAGCAGCTCCCGCCCTAGCGGGGGCCACACCGGGGAGCTGTTTTTT.

Only one count was recorded for this clonotype. The chain combines TRBV2 with TRBJ2-5; 8 bases are a match to TRBD2. This CDR3 has 14 residues. V gave up 4 bases and J gave up 5 bases; unmatched junction bases: 6. CDR1 is SNHLY and CDR2 is FYNNEI in the germline V gene. The CDR3 region is CASSAKRGRETQYF. For the CDR3, the DNA is TGTGCCAGCAGTGCGAAGCGGGGGAGGGAGACCCAGTACTTC.